This TCR beta chain was recovered during a study of T cells in Graves' hyperthyroidism and ophthalmopathy. The source material, RNA transcripts, was used to amplify TCR beta CDR3 regions. The study used the HTBI primer set for a first-round RT-PCR of the TCR CDR3. TCRdb called the multiplex PCR reads again in MiXCR, with one record for every CDR3 protein. The top ten hold 15% to 20% of the sample, which has 450,000 to 650,000 distinct CDR3 sequences, over 15% seen once. The CDR3 contains 13 residues. V was pared by 7 bases and J by 1 base, with 10 bases between. Per germline, CDR1 SEHNR and CDR2 FQNEAQ (reference sequence). This clonotype was picked up many times.

Sequenced input: blood. The chain combines TRBV7-9 with TRBJ1-1, with D unresolved. The origin of this receptor is a woman younger than 30 with Graves' ophthalmopathy. The CDR3 DNA reads as TGTGCCAGCACCATAGGCCCGAACACTGAAGCTTTCTTT. Translating gives CASTIGPNTEAFF.